These 29 T cell receptor beta chains originate from one sample sequenced in a study of blood T cell repertoires in COVID-19. Measured with immunoSEQ multiplex PCR; TCRdb has only the in-frame clones, and not every one. The sample lists about 240,000 clones; 82% were seen once. Sequenced material: peripheral blood. Every receptor here comes from a woman in her late teens or twenties with acute or convalescent COVID-19.

The CDR3 sequence: CATSATGGPYTDTQYF. CDR3 sequence (DNA): TGTGCCACCAGTGCCACAGGGGGCCCATACACAGATACGCAGTATTTT. The chain joins TRBV24-1 to TRBJ2-3; 9 positions match TRBD1. CDR1 KGHDR and CDR2 SFDVKD come from the germline V gene. V was clipped by 5 bases and J by 2 bases; unmatched bases: 7. The CDR3 has 16 residues.

This chain joins TRBV6-5 and TRBJ1-1; possible D gene TRBD1, 6 bases. Trimming removed 8 bases from V and 8 bases from J, with 18 bases in between. CDR3 length: 13 amino acids. CDR1 is MNHEY and CDR2 is SVGAGI in the germline V gene. CDR3 nucleotide sequence: TGTGCCAGCGCTGATACAGGGTTCCGGGAAGCTTTCTTT. Protein product: CASADTGFREAFF.

This chain links TRBV27 with TRBJ1-1; no clear D gene. Trimming removed 5 bases at V and 4 bases at J, with 14 bases between. The V gene's germline CDR1 is MNHEY and CDR2 SMNVEV (reference sequence). This CDR3 is 14 amino acids long. The CDR3: CASSPSPGSTEAFF. The CDR3 DNA reads as TGTGCCAGCAGTCCCTCCCCGGGAAGCACTGAAGCTTTCTTT.

The chain combines TRBV3-1 (or the pseudogene TRBV3-2) with TRBJ2-7; 11 positions agree with TRBD2. J lost 3 bases, V lost 0 bases, and 7 bases had no gene match. Germline V CDR1 and CDR2: LGHDT, YNNKEL (reference sequence). The CDR3 runs 17 residues. The CDR3 loop reads CASSQDFGGTSGYEQYF. The CDR3 DNA is TGTGCCAGCAGCCAAGATTTCGGGGGGACTAGCGGCTACGAGCAGTACTTC.

The chain combines TRBV4-1 with TRBJ2-3; TRBD2 matches at 8 bases. The CDR3 contains 18 residues. In germline, CDR1 is MGHRA, CDR2 YSYEKL. V gave up 0 bases and J gave up 6 bases; unmatched junction bases: 14. The CDR3 protein is CASSQDRRIAGKMDTQYF. CDR3 in DNA: TGCGCCAGCAGCCAAGATCGGCGAATAGCGGGGAAAATGGATACGCAGTATTTT.

The V gene is TRBV3-1 (or the pseudogene TRBV3-2), the J gene TRBJ2-7; D unclear. This CDR3 has 12 residues. Germline V gives CDR1 LGHDT, CDR2 YNNKEL (reference sequence). V lost 1 base to trimming and J lost 6 bases, with 7 bases between them. CDR3 DNA: TGTGCCAGCAGCCAAGTCATTTCCGAGCAGTACTTC. It yields the protein CASSQVISEQYF.

This chain links TRBV7-8 with TRBJ2-3; possibly TRBD2 for D (7 bases). Trimming removed 4 bases at V and 5 bases at J, with 25 bases between. CDR3 length: 18 amino acids. Per germline, CDR1 SGHVS and CDR2 FQNEAQ. The CDR3 nucleotides read TGTGCCAGCAGCTCGACCGGGGGGCGGGAGCAGGGTCGAGATACGCAGTATTTT. Protein: CASSSTGGREQGRDTQYF.

V is TRBV7-9 and J is TRBJ1-2, with D perhaps matching TRBD1 (6 bases). CDR3 size: 15 residues. Germline CDR1 reads SEHNR; CDR2 reads FQNEAQ (reference sequence). V was cut by 6 bases and J by 0 bases, with 14 bases left in between. CDR3 loop: CASSFRTVPNYGYTF. For the CDR3, the DNA is TGTGCCAGCAGTTTTAGGACAGTGCCTAACTATGGCTACACCTTC.

The CDR3 protein is CASSQDDPSGGYNYGYTF. DNA of the CDR3: TGCGCCAGCAGCCAAGATGATCCCTCAGGGGGATATAACTATGGCTACACCTTC. V is TRBV4-1 and J is TRBJ1-2; 7 bases are shared with TRBD1. In germline, CDR1 is MGHRA, CDR2 YSYEKL. The V segment lost 0 bases and the J segment 1 base; nucleotides outside the gene matches: 11. This CDR3 spans 18 amino acids.

The chain's CDR3 is CASSVGTVAEELFF. The CDR3 DNA reads TGTGCCAGCAGCGTAGGGACAGTTGCGGAGGAACTGTTTTTT. The chain carries TRBV9 and TRBJ1-4; weak D call: TRBD1 (6 bases). This CDR3 has 14 amino acids. Germline loops: CDR1 SGDLS, CDR2 YYNGEE. The V end lost 0 bases, the J end lost 12 bases, and 15 bases lay between the germline ends.

This chain connects TRBV19 to TRBJ2-3, with 8 nucleotides matching TRBD1. This CDR3 comprises 16 residues. Trimming cost V 6 bases and J 2 bases; bases outside gene matches: 10. CDR1 and CDR2 (germline): LNHDA, SQIVND (reference sequence). This CDR3 is CASRSLTGAITDTQYF. DNA for the CDR3: TGTGCCAGTAGGAGTTTGACAGGGGCGATCACAGATACGCAGTATTTT.

This clone occurred once. The rearrangement uses TRBV15 and TRBJ1-3, with 8 bases fitting TRBD1. The CDR3 consists of 13 residues. V lost 8 bases and J lost 4; bases outside the gene matches: 4. Germline V gene sequence: CDR1 LNHNV, CDR2 YYDKDF (reference sequence). The CDR3, as DNA: TGTGCCACCGGGACAGGCAAAGGAAACACCATATATTTT. Amino acid sequence: CATGTGKGNTIYF.

This sequence joins TRBV6-5 and TRBJ2-7, with D possibly matching TRBD1 (6 bases). Trimming pared 0 bases from V and 2 bases from J, leaving 11 bases between. CDR3 length: 15 residues. Germline-derived CDR1 and CDR2 are MNHEY and SVGAGI. In DNA form, the CDR3 reads TGTGCCAGCAGTTACTCGATGGGGACAACCTACGAGCAGTACTTC. Amino acids: CASSYSMGTTYEQYF.

The V call is TRBV6-2 or TRBV6-3, the J call TRBJ2-3; D ambiguous. Germline V gene data show CDR1 as MNHEY and CDR2 as SVGEGT. This CDR3 is built from 13 residues. Trimming took off 6 bases at V and 1 base at J, with 8 bases between the two ends. CDR3 region: CASSSQGTDTQYF. CDR3 in DNA: TGTGCCAGCAGCAGCCAGGGCACAGATACGCAGTATTTT.

This clone turned up a few times. V usage is TRBV4-3 and J usage is TRBJ1-2; the D is unclear. The CDR3 is 15 residues long. Deletions cut 0 bases from V and 8 bases from J, with 16 bases between. Looked up from germline, CDR1 is LGHNA and CDR2 is YSLEER. Here the CDR3 reads CASSQDVLAVVGYTF. The CDR3, as DNA: TGCGCCAGCAGCCAAGATGTGTTGGCTGTTGTCGGCTACACCTTC.

The chain recombines TRBV3-1 (or the pseudogene TRBV3-2) with TRBJ1-2; 7 bases match TRBD1. Germline V lookup: CDR1 LGHDT, CDR2 YNNKEL (reference sequence). V lost 4 bases and J lost 4; bases outside the gene matches: 6. The CDR3 has 14 residues. The CDR3 loop reads CASSPGTVIYGYTF. CDR3 bases: TGTGCCAGCAGCCCCGGGACAGTGATCTATGGCTACACCTTC.

This clone was counted a single time. The chain uses TRBV27 and TRBJ1-1; 7 nucleotides line up with TRBD1. The CDR3 is 16 amino acids. Germline CDR1 MNHEY, CDR2 SMNVEV (reference sequence). Trimming at V came to 5 bases and at J to 5 bases, leaving 14 bases not matched to a gene. This CDR3 reads CASSPEGQRFVTEAFF. In DNA, the CDR3 is TGTGCCAGCAGTCCAGAGGGACAGCGTTTTGTGACTGAAGCTTTCTTT.

The DNA for the CDR3 is TGTGCCAGCAGTGGGCGGGCGGGAGACACCACCGGGGAGCTGTTTTTT. Protein sequence: CASSGRAGDTTGELFF. The V gene is TRBV6-4, the J gene TRBJ2-2; 7 nucleotides match TRBD2. J lost 4 bases, V lost 4 bases, and 9 bases had no gene match. Per the germline V gene, CDR1 is MRHNA and CDR2 is SNTAGT. The CDR3 length is 16 residues.

DNA for the CDR3: TGTGCCAGCAGTTACAAGAGCTCCTACAATGAGCAGTTCTTC. It specifies CASSYKSSYNEQFF. This sequence joins TRBV6-5 and TRBJ2-1; D remains unclear. Germline loops: CDR1 MNHEY, CDR2 SVGAGI. Trimming removed 2 bases from V and 0 bases from J, with 5 bases in between. The CDR3 extends over 14 amino acids.

The V call is TRBV11-2, the J call TRBJ2-1, with D perhaps TRBD1 (5 bases). The CDR3 is 16 amino acids. V was pared by 6 bases and J by 4 bases, with 19 bases between. Looked up from germline, CDR1 is SGHAT and CDR2 is FQNNGV. For the CDR3, the DNA is TGTGCCAGCAGAAAAGGGGTTACATCGAGATACAATGAGCAGTTCTTC. It is translated as CASRKGVTSRYNEQFF.

In its sample, this clone was seen a few times. CDR3 nucleotide sequence: TGTGCCAGCAGTTACCGGACTAGCGGGGTTAACTCCTACAATGAGCAGTTCTTC. This gives the protein CASSYRTSGVNSYNEQFF. The chain is built from TRBV6-2 or TRBV6-3 and TRBJ2-1, with 12 bases matching TRBD2. The trim removed 2 bases at V and 0 bases at J, leaving 5 bases unmatched. Germline CDR1 and CDR2: MNHEY and SVGEGT. CDR3 length: 18 amino acids.

V and J are TRBV27 and TRBJ1-5; D gene unclear. V lost 0 bases and J 2 bases, leaving 8 bases between the germline ends. The CDR3 length is 15 residues. CDR1 and CDR2 from the germline V gene are MNHEY and SMNVEV (reference sequence). The CDR3 here is CASSLSVAGNQPQHF. The DNA of the CDR3 is TGTGCCAGCAGTTTATCGGTTGCGGGCAATCAGCCCCAGCATTTT.

The genes are TRBV12-1 and TRBJ1-2; the D call in the table, TRBD1, was not verified against the DNA. TRBV12-1 corresponds to a pseudogene. The CDR3 has 15 residues. This chain's CDR3 is CASSPGRQSNYGYTF. CDR3 DNA: TGTGCCAGCAGTCCTGGGCGACAGTCGAACTATGGCTACACCTTC.

V and J are TRBV28 and TRBJ2-3, with TRBD2 matching 8 bases. Germline loops: CDR1 MDHEN, CDR2 SYDVKM. With V trimmed by 5 bases and J by 6 bases, 10 bases remained unmatched. This CDR3 has 15 residues. CDR3 nucleotides: TGTGCCAGCAGTCACAGCGGGAGCATCAGCGATACGCAGTATTTT. It yields the protein CASSHSGSISDTQYF.

The rearrangement uses TRBV19 and TRBJ1-1, with D tentatively TRBD1 (5 bases). Trimming took off 3 bases at V and 5 bases at J, with 16 bases between the two ends. Germline lookup yields CDR1 LNHDA and CDR2 SQIVND (reference sequence). The CDR3 runs 15 residues. CDR3 nucleotide sequence: TGTGCCAGTAGTATGTATGCGGACATGCGGACTGAAGCTTTCTTT. This gives the protein CASSMYADMRTEAFF.

V and J are TRBV14 and TRBJ1-1, with a tentative D call TRBD1 (5 bases). CDR3 length equals 15 residues. Trimming shortened V by 1 base and J by 4 bases, and 13 bases separated the two germline ends. CDR1 is SGHDN and CDR2 is FVKESK in the germline V gene. The CDR3 reads CASSQAMGRATEAFF. The CDR3 coding sequence is TGTGCCAGCAGCCAAGCTATGGGCAGGGCCACTGAAGCTTTCTTT.

The chain is built from TRBV9 and TRBJ1-3; 7 bases align to TRBD1. Germline CDR1 is SGDLS and CDR2 is YYNGEE. After removal of 4 bases from V and 4 bases from J, the junction contained 5 bases not matched to a gene. The CDR3 totals 14 residues. The CDR3 reads CASSTGTVGNTIYF. The CDR3 region has the DNA TGTGCCAGCAGCACCGGGACAGTGGGAAACACCATATATTTT.

The V call is TRBV19, the J call TRBJ1-1, with 9 bases aligning to TRBD1. The length of the CDR3 is 15 residues. Germline CDR1 reads LNHDA; CDR2 reads SQIVND (reference sequence). Unmatched junction bases numbered 6, after V lost 5 bases and J lost 2 bases. The CDR3 bases are TGTGCCAGTAGTCCATATACAGGGGGCAACACTGAAGCTTTCTTT. Translating gives CASSPYTGGNTEAFF.

V and J are TRBV28 and TRBJ1-2, with 7 nucleotides matching TRBD1. The CDR3 has 14 amino acids. J gave up 0 bases and V 6 bases, and 4 bases lay outside the gene matches. From germline, CDR1 is MDHEN and CDR2 SYDVKM. CDR3 sequence reads: CASRPTGTNYGYTF. The CDR3 DNA sequence: TGTGCCAGCAGGCCGACAGGGACTAACTATGGCTACACCTTC.